This is a list of T cell receptor beta chains from one sample in a study of blood T cell repertoires in COVID-19. The repertoire was sequenced with immunoSEQ multiplex PCR; TCRdb's copy has only in-frame clones and lacks some. The sample carries 200,000 to 300,000 clones, 70% to 90% recorded once. Sample: peripheral blood. The origin of the receptors is a woman aged 60-75 years with COVID-19, enrolled during active disease. CDR3s include the opening cysteine and the closing phenylalanine or tryptophan. D genes are given only for firm matches. Where a row states a size, it is once, few, many or the class of an expanded clone; other rows omit it.

CDR3: CASLRGNTEAFF
DNA: TGTGCCAGCCTCCGGGGTAACACTGAAGCTTTCTTT
D: -
size: -
J: TRBJ1-1
V: TRBV6-6

CDR3: CASSFTGVGETQYF
DNA: TGTGCCAGCAGCTTTACCGGGGTGGGGGAGACCCAGTACTTC
D: -
size: -
J: TRBJ2-5
V: TRBV5-4

CDR3: CASSEGGRSGGYTF
DNA: TGTGCCAGCAGTGAGGGGGGGCGGTCAGGTGGCTACACCTTC
D: -
size: few
J: TRBJ1-2
V: TRBV6-1

CDR3: CASRLGQGYEQYF
DNA: TGTGCCAGCAGGTTGGGACAGGGCTACGAGCAGTACTTC
D: TRBD1
size: -
J: TRBJ2-7
V: TRBV28

CDR3: CATSDFERKQYF
DNA: TGTGCCACCAGTGATTTCGAGCGTAAGCAGTACTTC
D: -
size: -
J: TRBJ2-7
V: TRBV24-1

CDR3: CASSLRGGGVSGNTIYF
DNA: TGTGCCAGCAGCTTGAGAGGAGGTGGGGTTTCTGGAAACACCATATATTTT
D: -
size: few
J: TRBJ1-3
V: TRBV7-9

CDR3: CASSAGGSGNTIYF
DNA: TGTGCCAGCAGCGCGGGGGGCTCTGGAAACACCATATATTTT
D: -
size: -
J: TRBJ1-3
V: TRBV9

CDR3: CATSTGTGYSTEAFF
DNA: TGTGCCACTAGCACCGGGACAGGGTACAGCACTGAAGCTTTCTTT
D: TRBD1
size: once
J: TRBJ1-1
V: TRBV24-1

CDR3: CASSVTGTSNQPQHF
DNA: TGTGCCAGCAGCGTTACAGGGACGAGCAATCAGCCCCAGCATTTT
D: -
size: -
J: TRBJ1-5
V: TRBV9

CDR3: CASSPGTELNQPQHF
DNA: TGTGCCAGCAGTCCCGGGACAGAGCTTAATCAGCCCCAGCATTTT
D: TRBD1
size: many
J: TRBJ1-5
V: TRBV27

CDR3: CASSLARGGPGTGELFF
DNA: TGTGCCAGCAGCTTGGCCCGTGGAGGGCCGGGCACCGGGGAGCTGTTTTTT
D: -
size: -
J: TRBJ2-2
V: TRBV5-4

CDR3: CASSQDKRAWTEAFF
DNA: TGTGCCAGCAGCCAAGATAAGAGGGCTTGGACTGAAGCTTTCTTT
D: -
size: -
J: TRBJ1-1
V: TRBV3-1/TRBV3-2

CDR3: CASSLIGGLSGYTF
DNA: TGTGCCAGCAGCTTAATAGGGGGTCTCTCTGGCTACACCTTC
D: -
size: -
J: TRBJ1-2
V: TRBV7-2

CDR3: CASSSGQGASPLHF
DNA: TGTGCCAGCAGCTCAGGACAGGGGGCTTCACCCCTCCACTTT
D: TRBD1
size: -
J: TRBJ1-6
V: TRBV5-4

CDR3: CASSSHGQAQSLKAFF
DNA: TGTGCCAGCAGTTCCCATGGACAGGCGCAATCACTGAAAGCTTTCTTT
D: TRBD1
size: -
J: TRBJ1-1
V: TRBV28

CDR3: CASSYSGGITEAFF
DNA: TGTGCCAGCAGTTACTCAGGAGGTATCACTGAAGCTTTCTTT
D: -
size: -
J: TRBJ1-1
V: TRBV6-5

CDR3: CASSYAGYGGPTEAFF
DNA: TGTGCCAGCAGTTACGCCGGGTACGGGGGGCCCACTGAAGCTTTCTTT
D: -
size: -
J: TRBJ1-1
V: TRBV6-2/TRBV6-3

CDR3: CSASTWASGFSYEQYF
DNA: TGCAGTGCTAGTACCTGGGCTAGCGGGTTCTCCTACGAGCAGTACTTC
D: TRBD2
size: -
J: TRBJ2-7
V: TRBV20-1

CDR3: CASSLRGQSSYNSPLHF
DNA: TGTGCCAGCAGCCTAAGGGGACAGAGCTCCTATAATTCACCCCTCCACTTT
D: TRBD1
size: -
J: TRBJ1-6
V: TRBV2

CDR3: CASSPEVGSYEQYF
DNA: TGTGCCAGCAGCCCGGAGGTAGGGTCCTACGAGCAGTACTTC
D: -
size: -
J: TRBJ2-7
V: TRBV5-4

CDR3: CATSTGGTSDEKLFF
DNA: TGTGCCACTTCGACAGGGGGAACGTCGGATGAAAAACTGTTTTTT
D: TRBD1
size: -
J: TRBJ1-4
V: TRBV19

CDR3: CASSPRDRVNNEQFF
DNA: TGTGCCAGCAGTCCCCGGGACAGGGTAAACAATGAGCAGTTCTTC
D: TRBD1
size: -
J: TRBJ2-1
V: TRBV27

CDR3: CASSAGTGGVHGTGELFF
DNA: TGTGCCAGCAGCGCCGGGACAGGGGGCGTCCATGGCACCGGGGAGCTGTTTTTT
D: TRBD1
size: -
J: TRBJ2-2
V: TRBV7-9